This T cell receptor (beta chain) was recorded in a study of CD8 T cells in ankylosing spondylitis. About this clonotype: Its specificity is unknown.

Study-wide findings and caveats: There was a TCR beta motif, made of several highly homologous variants, that appeared characteristic of ankylosing spondylitis blood. Researchers reportedly found disease-linked clones significantly enriched in matched ankylosing spondylitis synovial fluid. Peripheral blood samples showed relatively rare disease-linked clones, and these clones were CD8+.

V was cut by 3 bases and J by 7 bases, with 12 bases left in between. The CDR3 covers 12 residues. The germline gives CDR1 DFQATT, CDR2 SNEGSKA (reference sequence). Each TCR beta library was made by quantitative 5'-RACE that incorporated molecular barcodes. MiXCR, run by TCRdb on the 5' RACE reads, gives a single entry per CDR3 protein. In the table there are 300,000 to 350,000 distinct CDR3 sequences, 20% to 25% of which are singletons. The source material was blood, either unsorted or a sorted T cell fraction (not recorded which). This clonotype originated in a female donor with ankylosing spondylitis or in good health (not recorded which). V usage is TRBV20-1 and J usage is TRBJ1-2, with D perhaps matching TRBD1 (5 bases). The CDR3 bases are TGCAGTGCTAGCAACCAGGGCAGTGGCTACACCTTC. Translation: CSASNQGSGYTF.